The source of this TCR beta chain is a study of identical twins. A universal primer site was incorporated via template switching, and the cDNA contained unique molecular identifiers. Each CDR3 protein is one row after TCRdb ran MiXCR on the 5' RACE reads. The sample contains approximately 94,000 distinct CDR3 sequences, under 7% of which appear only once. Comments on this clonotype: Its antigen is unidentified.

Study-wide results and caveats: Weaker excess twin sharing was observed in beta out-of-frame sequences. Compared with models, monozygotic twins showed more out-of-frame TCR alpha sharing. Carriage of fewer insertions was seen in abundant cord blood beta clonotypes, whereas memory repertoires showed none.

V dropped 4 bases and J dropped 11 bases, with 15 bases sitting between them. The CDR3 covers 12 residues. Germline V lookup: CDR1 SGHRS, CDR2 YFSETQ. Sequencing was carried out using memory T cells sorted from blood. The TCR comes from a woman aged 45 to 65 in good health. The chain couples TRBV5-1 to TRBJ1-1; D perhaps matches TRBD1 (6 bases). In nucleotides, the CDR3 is TGCGCCAGCAGCCCGGCCGGGGGCTTGGCTTTCTTT. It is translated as CASSPAGGLAFF.